A single TCR beta chain is shown here with its context. The record originates from a study of cytomegalovirus exposure and HLA in healthy donors. Germline values: CDR1 SGHNT, CDR2 YENEEA. This CDR3 has 13 residues. Trimming left V 5 bases short and J 3 bases short, with 10 bases between. Nominally healthy donors provided the samples, though records likely missed some immune exposures. 60 Vbeta and 13 Jbeta primers were used in PCR. Method: immunoSEQ multiplex PCR; TCRdb's copy keeps in-frame clones and lacks some. The sample shows about 110,000 clones, about 70% of them seen only once. V usage is TRBV11-3 and J usage is TRBJ1-1; D might be TRBD1 (6 bases). This TCR was sampled from a man aged 25-40 years in good health and CMV-seropositive. Material: PBMCs. The CDR3, as DNA: TGTGCCAGCAGCGTCCAGGGGCACACTGAAGCTTTCTTT. Protein: CASSVQGHTEAFF.